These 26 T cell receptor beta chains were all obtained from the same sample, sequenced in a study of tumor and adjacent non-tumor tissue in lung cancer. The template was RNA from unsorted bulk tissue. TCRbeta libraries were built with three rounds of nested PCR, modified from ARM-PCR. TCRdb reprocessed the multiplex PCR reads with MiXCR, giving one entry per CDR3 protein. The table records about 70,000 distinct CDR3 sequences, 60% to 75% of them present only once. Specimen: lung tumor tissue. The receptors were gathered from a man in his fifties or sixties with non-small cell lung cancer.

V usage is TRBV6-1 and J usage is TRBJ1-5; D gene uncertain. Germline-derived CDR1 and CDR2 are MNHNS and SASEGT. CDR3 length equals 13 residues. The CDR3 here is CDSRQAGGWPQHF. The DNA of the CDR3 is TGTGACAGTAGGCAGGCCGGTGGCTGGCCCCAGCATTTT.

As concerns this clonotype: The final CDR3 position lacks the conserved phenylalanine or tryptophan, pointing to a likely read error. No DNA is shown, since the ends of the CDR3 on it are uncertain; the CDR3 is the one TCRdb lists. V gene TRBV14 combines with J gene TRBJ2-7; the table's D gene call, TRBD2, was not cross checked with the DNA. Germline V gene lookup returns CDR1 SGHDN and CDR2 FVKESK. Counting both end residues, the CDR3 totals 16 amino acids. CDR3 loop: CASSQDMGDSRIEQYL.

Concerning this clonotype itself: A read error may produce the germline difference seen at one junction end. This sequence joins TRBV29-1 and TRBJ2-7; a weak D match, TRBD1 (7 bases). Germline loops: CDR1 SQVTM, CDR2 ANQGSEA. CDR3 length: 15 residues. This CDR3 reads CNVIGRGAESYEQYF. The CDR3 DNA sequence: TGCAACGTTATTGGCAGGGGGGCAGAATCCTACGAGCAGTACTTC.

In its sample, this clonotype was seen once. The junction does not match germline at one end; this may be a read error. The CDR3 DNA reads as TGTGCCAGCAGAGGACAGGAGGCGCTCTATAATTCACCCCCCCACTTC. This sequence encodes CASRGQEALYNSPPHF. The rearrangement joins TRBV6-1 to TRBJ1-6, with 7 bases matching TRBD1. The germline V gene encodes CDR1 MNHNS and CDR2 SASEGT. This CDR3 spans 16 amino acids.

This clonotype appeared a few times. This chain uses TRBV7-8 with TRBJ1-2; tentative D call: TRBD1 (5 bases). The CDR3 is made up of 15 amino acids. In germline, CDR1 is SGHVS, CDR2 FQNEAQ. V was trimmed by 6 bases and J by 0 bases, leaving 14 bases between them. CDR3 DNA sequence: TGTGCCAGCAGTTTAATGACAGACTCTAACTATGGCTACACCTTC. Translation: CASSLMTDSNYGYTF.

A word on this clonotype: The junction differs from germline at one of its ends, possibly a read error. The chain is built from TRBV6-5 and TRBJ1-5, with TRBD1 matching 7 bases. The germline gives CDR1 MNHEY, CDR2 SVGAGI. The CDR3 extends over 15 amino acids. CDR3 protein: CATSQGDSVNQPQHF. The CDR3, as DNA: TGTGCCACCAGTCAAGGGGACAGCGTCAATCAGCCCCAGCATTTT.

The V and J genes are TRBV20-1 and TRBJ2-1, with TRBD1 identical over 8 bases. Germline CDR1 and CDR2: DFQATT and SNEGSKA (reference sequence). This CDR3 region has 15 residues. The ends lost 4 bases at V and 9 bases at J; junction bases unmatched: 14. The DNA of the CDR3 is TGCAGTGCTAAAGCTCCAGGACAGGGTCGCGGTGAGCAGTTCTTC. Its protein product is CSAKAPGQGRGEQFF.

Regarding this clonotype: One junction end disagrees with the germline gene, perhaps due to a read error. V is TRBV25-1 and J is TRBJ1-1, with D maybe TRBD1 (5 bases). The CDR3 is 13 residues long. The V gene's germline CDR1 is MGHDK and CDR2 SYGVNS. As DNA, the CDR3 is TGTGCCAGCCAAATGGGGGGGAACAATGAAGCTTTATTT. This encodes CASQMGGNNEALF.

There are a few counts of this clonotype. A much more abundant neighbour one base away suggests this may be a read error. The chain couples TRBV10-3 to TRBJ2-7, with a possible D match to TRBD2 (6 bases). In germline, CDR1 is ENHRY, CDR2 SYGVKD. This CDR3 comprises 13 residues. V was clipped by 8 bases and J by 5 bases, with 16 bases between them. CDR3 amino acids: CAIGPPGVNEQYF. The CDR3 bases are TGTGCCATCGGTCCCCCGGGAGTCAACGAGCAGTACTTC.

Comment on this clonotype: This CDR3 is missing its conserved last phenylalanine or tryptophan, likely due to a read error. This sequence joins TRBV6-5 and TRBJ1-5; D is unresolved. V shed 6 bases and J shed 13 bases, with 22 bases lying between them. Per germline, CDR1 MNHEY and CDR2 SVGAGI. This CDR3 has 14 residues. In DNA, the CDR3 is TGTGCCAGCAGACCGGGCCTACCCGTGGAACCGCAGCATTTA. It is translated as CASRPGLPVEPQHL.

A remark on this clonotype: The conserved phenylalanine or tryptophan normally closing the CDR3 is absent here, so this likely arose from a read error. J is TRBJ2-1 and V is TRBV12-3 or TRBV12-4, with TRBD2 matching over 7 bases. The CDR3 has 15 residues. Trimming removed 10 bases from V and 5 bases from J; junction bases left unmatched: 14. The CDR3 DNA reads TGTGCCACCAATTTCCCTCAGCGGGACCACAATGAGCAGTTCTGC. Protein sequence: CATNFPQRDHNEQFC.

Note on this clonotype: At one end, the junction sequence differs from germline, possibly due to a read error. This CDR3 reads CSALVDGALQEIQYF. The CDR3 nucleotides are TGCAGTGCCTTAGTGGACGGGGCACTACAAGAGATCCAGTACTTC. The gene calls are TRBV20-1 and TRBJ2-5; D may match TRBD1 or TRBD2 (5 bases each). The CDR3 extends over 15 amino acids. Germline lookup yields CDR1 DFQATT and CDR2 SNEGSKA (reference sequence).

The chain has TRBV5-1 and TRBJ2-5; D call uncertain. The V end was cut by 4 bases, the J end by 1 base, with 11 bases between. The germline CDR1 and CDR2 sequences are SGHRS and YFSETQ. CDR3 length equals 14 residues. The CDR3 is CASSPEPAQETQYF. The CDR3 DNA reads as TGCGCCAGCAGCCCTGAGCCCGCCCAAGAGACCCAGTACTTC. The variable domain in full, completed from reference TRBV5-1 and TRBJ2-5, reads KAGVTQTPRYLIKTRGQQVTLSCSPISGHRSVSWYQQTPGQGLQFLFEYFSETQRNKGNFPGRFSGRQFSNSRSEMNVSTLELGDSALYLCASSPEPAQETQYFGPGTRLLVL.

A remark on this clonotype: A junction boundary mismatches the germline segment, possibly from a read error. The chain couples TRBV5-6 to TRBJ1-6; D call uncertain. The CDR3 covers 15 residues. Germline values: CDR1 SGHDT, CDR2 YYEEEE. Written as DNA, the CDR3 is TGTGCCTGCAGCTTGAGGCAAGGGAATGGATCACTCCTCAACTTT. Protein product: CACSLRQGNGSLLNF.

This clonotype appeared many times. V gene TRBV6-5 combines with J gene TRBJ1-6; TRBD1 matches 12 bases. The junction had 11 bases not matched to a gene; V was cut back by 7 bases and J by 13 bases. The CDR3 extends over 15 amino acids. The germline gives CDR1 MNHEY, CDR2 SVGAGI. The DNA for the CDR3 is TGTGCCAGCAAAAACCTGGGACAGGGGGCTAGGCCCCTCCACTTT. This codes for CASKNLGQGARPLHF.

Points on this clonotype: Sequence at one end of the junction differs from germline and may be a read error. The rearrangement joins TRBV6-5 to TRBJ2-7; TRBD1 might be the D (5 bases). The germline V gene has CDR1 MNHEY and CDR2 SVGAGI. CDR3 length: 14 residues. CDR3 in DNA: TGTGCCAGCAATTACTCACAGGAGAACTACGAGCAGTACTTT. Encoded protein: CASNYSQENYEQYF.

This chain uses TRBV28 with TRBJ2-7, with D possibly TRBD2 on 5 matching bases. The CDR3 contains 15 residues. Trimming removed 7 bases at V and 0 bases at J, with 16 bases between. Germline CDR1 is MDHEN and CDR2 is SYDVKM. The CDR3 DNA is TGTGCCAGCAATTTCGGGCCGGGGAGCTCCTACGAGCAGTACTTC. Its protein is CASNFGPGSSYEQYF.

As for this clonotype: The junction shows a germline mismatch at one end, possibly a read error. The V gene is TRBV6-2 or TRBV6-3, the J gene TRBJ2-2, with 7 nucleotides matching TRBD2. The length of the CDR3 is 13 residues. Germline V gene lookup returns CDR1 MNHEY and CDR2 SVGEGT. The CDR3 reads CSSSYSYSGDMFF. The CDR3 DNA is TGTTCCAGCAGTTACTCTTACAGCGGGGATATGTTTTTT.

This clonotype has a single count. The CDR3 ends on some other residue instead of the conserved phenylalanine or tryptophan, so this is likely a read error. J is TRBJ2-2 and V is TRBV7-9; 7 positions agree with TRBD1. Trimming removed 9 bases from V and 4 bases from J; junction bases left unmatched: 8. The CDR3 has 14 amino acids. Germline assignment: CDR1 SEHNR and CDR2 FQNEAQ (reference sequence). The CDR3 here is CASRPGQPTGELFL. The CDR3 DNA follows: TGTGCCAGTAGGCCGGGACAGCCCACCGGGGAGCTGTTTTTA.

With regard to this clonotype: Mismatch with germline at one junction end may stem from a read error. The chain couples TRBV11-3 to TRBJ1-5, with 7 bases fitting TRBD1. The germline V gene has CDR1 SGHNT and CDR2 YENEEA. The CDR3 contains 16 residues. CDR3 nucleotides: TGTGCCAGCAACTTAGTTCTCAGGGGGACCAATCAGCCCCAACATTTT. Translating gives CASNLVLRGTNQPQHF.

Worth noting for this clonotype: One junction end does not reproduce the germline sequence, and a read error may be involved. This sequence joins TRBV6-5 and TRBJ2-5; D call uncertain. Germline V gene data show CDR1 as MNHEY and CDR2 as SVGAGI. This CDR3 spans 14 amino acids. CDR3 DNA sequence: TGTCCCAGCAGTTACGTTAGTGGGTTTGAGACCCAATACTTC. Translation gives CPSSYVSGFETQYF.

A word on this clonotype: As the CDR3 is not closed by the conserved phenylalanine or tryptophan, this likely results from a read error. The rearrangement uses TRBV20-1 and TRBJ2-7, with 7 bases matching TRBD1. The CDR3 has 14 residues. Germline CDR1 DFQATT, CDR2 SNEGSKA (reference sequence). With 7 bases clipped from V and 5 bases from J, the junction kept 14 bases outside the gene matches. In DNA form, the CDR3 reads TGCAGTGGAGTTTGGACAGGTGGAAGGAACGAGCAGTACTTA. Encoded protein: CSGVWTGGRNEQYL.

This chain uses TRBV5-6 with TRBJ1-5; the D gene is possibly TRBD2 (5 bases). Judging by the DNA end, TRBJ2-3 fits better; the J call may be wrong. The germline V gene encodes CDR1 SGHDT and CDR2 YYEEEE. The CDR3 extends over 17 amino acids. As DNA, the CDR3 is TGTGCCAGCAGCTTTGTGACTGGTGAATCTAGCAATCAGCCCCAGTATTTT. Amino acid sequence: CASSFVTGESSNQPQYF.

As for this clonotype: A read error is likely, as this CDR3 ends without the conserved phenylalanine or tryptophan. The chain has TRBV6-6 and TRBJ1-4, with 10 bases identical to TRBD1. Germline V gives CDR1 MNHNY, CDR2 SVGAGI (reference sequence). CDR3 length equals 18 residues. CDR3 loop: CASSYRGQGRTTNGKLFL. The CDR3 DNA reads TGTGCCAGCAGTTACCGGGGACAGGGGCGAACAACTAATGGAAAACTGTTTTTA.

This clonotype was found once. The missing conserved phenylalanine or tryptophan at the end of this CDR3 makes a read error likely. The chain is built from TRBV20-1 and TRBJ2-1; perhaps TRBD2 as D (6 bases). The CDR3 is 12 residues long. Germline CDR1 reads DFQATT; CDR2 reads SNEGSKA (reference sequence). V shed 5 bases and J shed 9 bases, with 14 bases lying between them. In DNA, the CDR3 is TGCAGTGCTGGGGCCGGAGGGAGTGAGCAGTTCTTA. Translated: CSAGAGGSEQFL.

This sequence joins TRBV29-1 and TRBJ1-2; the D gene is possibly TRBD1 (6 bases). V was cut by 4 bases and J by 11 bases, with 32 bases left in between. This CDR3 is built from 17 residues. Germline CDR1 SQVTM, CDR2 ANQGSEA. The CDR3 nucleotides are TGCAGCGTTGGGTTTAACACCGTGACAGGATCTAACTATCGTTACACCTTC. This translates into CSVGFNTVTGSNYRYTF.